This T cell receptor beta chain was sequenced in a study of cytomegalovirus exposure and HLA in healthy donors. Clones were read by immunoSEQ multiplex PCR, and TCRdb kept only the in-frame ones, dropping some. The sample carries hundreds of thousands of clones, 80% to 90% recorded once. Only one count was recorded for this clone. The CDR3 spans 16 residues. J was trimmed by 5 bases and V by 6 bases; bases with no gene match: 11. Per the germline V gene, CDR1 is MNHEY and CDR2 is SMNVEV (reference sequence). The chain couples TRBV27 to TRBJ2-3; the match to TRBD2 covers 10 bases. The clonotype comes from a woman aged 18-35 years in good health and CMV-seronegative. Material: PBMCs. In nucleotides, the CDR3 is TGTGCCAGCAGCCTTCTAGCGGGGGCCCTCGTAGATACGCAGTATTTT. Translating gives CASSLLAGALVDTQYF.